This is a list of T cell receptor beta chains from one sample in a study of T-cell reconstitution after alpha-beta-depleted transplantation in children. TCRdb reprocessed the PCR reads via MiXCR and lists one record per CDR3 protein. The table records about 120,000 distinct CDR3 sequences, more than 20% of them present only once. The source material was PBMCs, mostly from graft donor cells, sampled 180 days after TCRalphabeta/CD19-depleted stem cell transplant. The source of these receptors is a male patient between 2 and 9 years old who had a stem cell transplant for chronic granulomatous disease, so the T cells may come from the graft donor. Both conserved end residues are part of each CDR3. Each record gives: J gene, CDR3 length, clone size, V gene, D gene, CDR3 protein, CDR3 DNA. A D gene is named only where the DNA matches it firmly. A row's size may be missing; if present it is once, few, many or a size class.

TRBJ2-7,16,many,TRBV20-1,NA,CSARGRQAPGIHEQYF,TGCAGTGCTAGAGGAAGACAGGCCCCAGGGATCCACGAGCAGTACTTC
TRBJ1-1,14,many,TRBV3-1,NA,CASDWGLLNTEAFF,TGTGCCAGCGACTGGGGGCTTTTGAACACTGAAGCTTTCTTT
TRBJ2-1,14,many,TRBV20-1,TRBD2,CSARTGLGASEQFF,TGCAGTGCTAGAACCGGACTAGGGGCTAGTGAGCAGTTCTTC
TRBJ2-7,15,many,TRBV12-3/TRBV12-4,NA,CASSLGALSSYEQYF,TGTGCCAGCAGTTTAGGAGCGTTGAGCTCCTACGAGCAGTACTTC
TRBJ1-5,17,many,TRBV5-5,TRBD1,CASSSSGTGEINQPQHF,TGTGCCAGCAGTTCCTCCGGGACAGGGGAAATCAATCAGCCCCAGCATTTT
TRBJ2-5,15,NA,TRBV10-3,TRBD2,CAISEPGLATETQYF,TGTGCCATCAGTGAACCGGGACTAGCGACGGAGACCCAGTACTTC
TRBJ2-2,15,once,TRBV5-1,NA,CASSLERATTGELFF,TGCGCCAGCAGCTTGGAACGGGCGACCACCGGGGAGCTGTTTTTT
TRBJ2-7,15,NA,TRBV7-9,NA,CASSLVGREAYEQYF,TGTGCCAGCAGCTTAGTAGGCAGGGAGGCCTACGAGCAGTACTTC
TRBJ2-3,13,many,TRBV28,TRBD2,CASILAGTDTQYF,TGTGCCAGCATTCTAGCGGGGACTGATACGCAGTATTTT
TRBJ2-7,14,NA,TRBV18,NA,CASSQLSGNYEQYF,TGTGCCAGCTCACAATTATCAGGGAACTACGAGCAGTACTTC
TRBJ2-7,14,NA,TRBV28,TRBD2,CASRTSGTAYEQYF,TGTGCCAGCCGAACTAGCGGGACAGCCTACGAGCAGTACTTC
TRBJ2-1,13,NA,TRBV20-1,NA,CSASRLAINEQFF,TGCAGTGCTAGTCGGCTTGCAATCAATGAGCAGTTCTTC
TRBJ2-1,13,many,TRBV7-2,NA,CASSLLTYNEQFF,TGTGCCAGCAGCTTACTCACCTACAATGAGCAGTTCTTC
TRBJ2-7,16,many,TRBV11-2,TRBD2,CASSLGLAGGVGEQYF,TGTGCCAGCAGCCTCGGACTAGCGGGAGGAGTAGGGGAGCAGTACTTC
TRBJ2-1,15,many,TRBV20-1,NA,CTAIPNERSYNEQFF,TGCACCGCTATACCTAACGAACGCTCCTACAATGAGCAGTTCTTC
TRBJ2-5,19,NA,TRBV20-1,TRBD1,CSARDIGQKGQGPQETQYF,TGCAGTGCTAGAGATATTGGGCAGAAGGGACAGGGCCCACAAGAGACCCAGTACTTC
TRBJ2-6,15,many,TRBV29-1,NA,CSVQTFTSGANVLTF,TGCAGCGTTCAGACATTCACCTCTGGGGCCAACGTCCTGACTTTC
TRBJ2-4,14,NA,TRBV5-1,NA,CASSLDSSTDIQYF,TGCGCCAGCAGCTTGGACAGCTCGACGGACATTCAGTACTTC
TRBJ1-2,13,many,TRBV20-1,NA,CSADHLKGYGYTF,TGCAGTGCTGACCATTTAAAGGGCTATGGCTACACCTTC
TRBJ2-1,14,once,TRBV3-1,NA,CASSQVRAAHEQFF,TGTGCCAGCAGCCAAGTAAGGGCGGCCCATGAGCAGTTCTTC
TRBJ2-5,15,many,TRBV7-8,TRBD1,CASSLRDRGGETQYF,TGTGCCAGCAGCCTCCGGGACAGGGGAGGGGAGACCCAGTACTTC
TRBJ2-7,15,NA,TRBV12-3/TRBV12-4,TRBD1,CASSLVGTGPYEQYF,TGTGCCAGCAGTTTAGTGGGGACAGGGCCCTACGAGCAGTACTTC
TRBJ2-7,15,few,TRBV12-3/TRBV12-4,TRBD1,CASSLKGQGPYEQYF,TGTGCCAGCAGTTTAAAGGGACAGGGGCCCTACGAGCAGTACTTC
TRBJ1-5,16,NA,TRBV4-2,NA,CASSQDGNSLNQPQHF,TGTGCCAGCAGCCAAGATGGAAACTCACTCAATCAGCCCCAGCATTTT
TRBJ2-2,15,few,TRBV5-1,NA,CASSLAQVNTGELFF,TGCGCCAGCAGCTTGGCCCAGGTGAACACCGGGGAGCTGTTTTTT
TRBJ2-6,14,few,TRBV12-3/TRBV12-4,NA,CASRGSSGANVLTF,TGTGCCAGCAGGGGAAGCTCTGGGGCCAACGTCCTGACTTTC
TRBJ1-5,12,few,TRBV20-1,NA,CSGSDSNQPQHF,TGCAGTGGCTCGGATAGCAATCAGCCCCAGCATTTT
TRBJ2-7,13,many,TRBV20-1,NA,CSARDWRSYEQYF,TGCAGTGCAAGGGACTGGCGCTCCTACGAGCAGTACTTC
TRBJ2-7,13,many,TRBV7-9,TRBD2,CASSVSGSYEQYF,TGTGCCAGCAGCGTTAGCGGGAGTTACGAGCAGTACTTC
TRBJ2-2,12,many,TRBV20-1,NA,CSASLRAGELFF,TGCAGTGCTTCCTTAAGGGCCGGGGAGCTGTTTTTT
TRBJ2-7,14,many,TRBV12-3/TRBV12-4,TRBD1,CASRGQVSSYEQYF,TGTGCCAGCAGGGGACAGGTTAGCTCCTACGAGCAGTACTTC
TRBJ1-1,15,NA,TRBV5-1,NA,CASSIGQTLNTEAFF,TGCGCCAGCAGCATTGGACAGACCTTGAACACTGAAGCTTTCTTT
TRBJ2-7,14,NA,TRBV20-1,NA,CSARVVGAIYEQYF,TGCAGTGCTAGAGTCGTGGGGGCAATCTACGAGCAGTACTTC
TRBJ2-7,14,NA,TRBV21-1,NA,CASSKGGLAYEQYF,TGTGCCAGCAGCAAGGGGGGACTAGCCTACGAGCAGTACTTC
TRBJ1-4,15,NA,TRBV4-1,TRBD1,CASSRLGTGDEKLFF,TGCGCCAGCAGCCGCCTGGGGACAGGAGATGAAAAACTGTTTTTT
TRBJ2-5,13,NA,TRBV5-1,NA,CASSYRGGETQYF,TGCGCCAGCAGCTATCGCGGCGGGGAGACCCAGTACTTC
TRBJ2-1,14,many,TRBV20-1,TRBD2,CSANSGRGNNEQFF,TGCAGTGCTAACTCCGGGAGGGGGAATAATGAGCAGTTCTTC
TRBJ2-1,14,few,TRBV20-1,TRBD2,CSATRGGRGNEQFF,TGCAGTGCTACACGGGGGGGCCGAGGCAATGAGCAGTTCTTC
TRBJ1-1,13,many,TRBV6-1,NA,CASSKRFSTEAFF,TGTGCCAGCAGTAAAAGGTTCTCCACTGAAGCTTTCTTT
TRBJ1-6,16,NA,TRBV7-9,TRBD1,CASSSIGQGSSSPLHF,TGTGCCAGCAGCTCTATTGGACAGGGGTCTTCCTCACCCCTCCACTTT
TRBJ2-3,15,many,TRBV12-3/TRBV12-4,NA,CASSASGLPTDTQYF,TGTGCCAGCAGCGCATCGGGACTGCCAACAGATACGCAGTATTTT
TRBJ2-1,15,few,TRBV7-3,TRBD1,CASSASQGAEGEQFF,TGTGCCAGCAGCGCCTCTCAGGGGGCTGAGGGTGAGCAGTTCTTC
TRBJ2-3,16,many,TRBV5-1,TRBD1,CASSLPSGTGPDTQYF,TGCGCCAGCAGCTTACCATCCGGGACAGGGCCTGATACGCAGTATTTT
TRBJ1-2,12,many,TRBV7-2,NA,CASSKNTYGYTF,TGTGCCAGCAGCAAAAACACATATGGCTACACCTTC
TRBJ2-7,14,NA,TRBV28,NA,CASSNRVASYEQYF,TGTGCCAGCAGTAACAGGGTGGCCTCCTACGAGCAGTACTTC
TRBJ2-7,12,few,TRBV7-2,NA,CASSLAPYEQYF,TGTGCCAGCAGCTTAGCACCCTACGAGCAGTACTTC
TRBJ2-5,14,NA,TRBV20-1,NA,CSARLTTSQETQYF,TGCAGTGCAAGACTAACAACTTCCCAAGAGACCCAGTACTTC
TRBJ2-1,15,few,TRBV15,NA,CATSGEGVSYNEQFF,TGTGCCACCAGCGGGGAAGGGGTCTCCTACAATGAGCAGTTCTTC
TRBJ2-2,18,few,TRBV20-1,TRBD2,CSAREGLAGGSGGGELFF,TGCAGTGCTAGAGAAGGACTAGCGGGAGGTTCCGGGGGCGGGGAGCTGTTTTTT
TRBJ2-3,15,many,TRBV6-2/TRBV6-3,TRBD2,CASSFSGSGADTQYF,TGTGCCAGCAGTTTCAGCGGGAGTGGTGCAGATACGCAGTATTTT
TRBJ2-7,16,NA,TRBV5-6,TRBD2,CASSLTSGLAGYEQYF,TGTGCCAGCAGCTTGACCTCGGGACTAGCGGGCTACGAGCAGTACTTC
TRBJ2-5,17,few,TRBV15,TRBD2,CATSREPPGLAEETQYF,TGTGCCACCAGCAGAGAACCACCGGGACTAGCGGAAGAGACCCAGTACTTC
TRBJ2-1,13,many,TRBV6-1,NA,CASRSSRHAGQFF,TGTGCCAGCAGGTCTAGCCGGCATGCGGGGCAGTTCTTC